The clone carrying this T cell receptor beta chain was seen a single time. Method: immunoSEQ multiplex PCR; TCRdb's copy keeps in-frame clones and lacks some. The data hold roughly 250,000 clones, with around 92% observed a single time. These data belong to a study of blood T cell repertoires in COVID-19. V was pared by 7 bases and J by 3 bases, with 17 bases between. Germline V CDR1 and CDR2: SGHRS, YFSETQ. CDR3 length equals 16 residues. V and J are TRBV5-1 and TRBJ2-6; a possible D gene is TRBD2 (7 bases). The TCR sequence derives from a person aged 18 to 29 with COVID-19, enrolled during active disease. Sequences were obtained from peripheral blood. Written as DNA, the CDR3 is TGCGCCAGCTCCAAGGGGGAGGGCGGTGGGGCCAACGTCCTGACTTTC. Amino acids: CASSKGEGGGANVLTF.